The 10 T cell receptor beta chains below all came from one sample that was sequenced in a study of vaccination and CD4 T cells after COVID-19. Treatment specified: approximately nine-day PBMC culture with coronavirus spike peptide pools or control peptides (ViraFEST assay). Once obtained from cultured CD4+ T cells, the DNA was sequenced using the Oncomine TCR Beta short-read assay. MiXCR, applied by TCRdb to the PCR reads, yields one record per CDR3 protein. The table lists under 12,000 distinct CDR3 sequences, 70% of them singletons, with approximately 11% in the top ten. The antigens these receptors bind are not known. Sequencing was performed on CD4+ T cells from blood, cultured in vitro. All receptors come from a human donor who had recovered from COVID-19.

The V and J genes are TRBV11-2 and TRBJ1-5; 9 bases are a match to TRBD1. CDR3 length: 16 amino acids. V gave up 0 bases and J gave up 7 bases; unmatched junction bases: 7. Germline CDR1 reads SGHAT; CDR2 reads FQNNGV. CDR3 bases: TGTGCCAGCAGCTTAGAAACAGGGGGCTCCGGGCAGCCCCAGCATTTT. Translating gives CASSLETGGSGQPQHF. Supplemented by reference TRBV11-2 and TRBJ1-5, the full variable domain reads EAGVAQSPRYKIIEKRQSVAFWCNPISGHATLYWYQQILGQGPKLLIQFQNNGVVDDSQLPKDRFSAERLKGVDSTLKIQPAKLEDSAVYLCASSLETGGSGQPQHFGDGTRLSIL.

V is TRBV6-5 and J is TRBJ1-2; D perhaps matches TRBD1 (6 bases). There are 12 residues in the CDR3. The germline V gene encodes CDR1 MNHEY and CDR2 SVGAGI. The ends were cut back, 4 bases at V and 8 bases at J, with 11 bases in the middle. This CDR3 reads CASSFTGSGYTF. The CDR3 nucleotides are TGTGCCAGCAGTTTTACAGGGAGCGGCTACACCTTC.

The CDR3 region is CASSWRRNTEAFF. For the CDR3, the DNA is TGTGCCAGCAGCTGGCGTAGGAACACTGAAGCTTTCTTT. The J gene is TRBJ1-1, the V gene TRBV7-6; no clear D gene. The CDR3 loop spans 13 amino acids. In germline, CDR1 is SGHVS, CDR2 FNYEAQ. V lost 4 bases to trimming and J lost 1 base, with 7 bases between them.

The CDR3 DNA is TGTGCCAGCAGCCCCAATAGGACGCCGAAAGCTTTCTTT. Protein: CASSPNRTPKAFF. The rearrangement uses TRBV28 and TRBJ1-1; no clear D. The germline CDR1 and CDR2 sequences are MDHEN and SYDVKM. The CDR3 length is 13 residues. V was pared by 6 bases and J by 9 bases, with 17 bases between.

The chain uses TRBV27 and TRBJ2-7; D may be TRBD2 (5 bases). Trimming cost V 7 bases and J 3 bases, with 13 bases left between them. Germline V gives CDR1 MNHEY, CDR2 SMNVEV (reference sequence). The CDR3 runs 13 residues. This chain's CDR3 is CASKSDWNYEQYF. The DNA for the CDR3 is TGTGCCAGCAAGTCGGACTGGAACTACGAGCAGTACTTC.

This chain links TRBV20-1 with TRBJ1-6, with D unclear. This CDR3 region has 13 residues. Germline loops: CDR1 DFQATT, CDR2 SNEGSKA (reference sequence). Trimming pared 5 bases from V and 6 bases from J, leaving 11 bases between. CDR3 sequence: CSARGSFNSPLHF. CDR3 DNA: TGCAGTGCTCGGGGTTCGTTTAATTCACCCCTCCACTTT.

In this sample, this clonotype is large. This chain links TRBV20-1 with TRBJ1-5, with TRBD1 matching over 9 bases. This CDR3 has 17 residues. The V gene end was trimmed by 0 bases and the J gene end by 1 base; junction bases not matched to a gene: 7. CDR1 DFQATT and CDR2 SNEGSKA come from the germline V gene (reference sequence). The CDR3 is CSARDRDRVWSNQPQHF. In DNA form, the CDR3 reads TGCAGTGCTAGAGACCGGGACAGGGTATGGAGCAATCAGCCCCAGCATTTT.

This clonotype was counted between two and nine times. CDR3: CASSRDLYEQYF. The CDR3 bases are TGTGCCAGTAGTAGGGACCTCTACGAGCAGTACTTC. V and J are TRBV19 and TRBJ2-7; D might be TRBD1 or TRBD2, each matching 5 bases. V gave up 4 bases and J gave up 3 bases, with 7 bases separating them. Germline-derived CDR1 and CDR2 are LNHDA and SQIVND (reference sequence). This CDR3 contains 12 residues.

V usage is TRBV28 and J usage is TRBJ1-5; D remains ambiguous. Germline V lookup: CDR1 MDHEN, CDR2 SYDVKM. The CDR3 sequence is 13 residues long. Trimming removed 0 bases from V and 3 bases from J, with 3 bases in between. As DNA, the CDR3 is TGTGCCAGCAGTTTATGGCTCAATCAGCCCCAGCATTTT. Amino acid sequence: CASSLWLNQPQHF.

The DNA for the CDR3 is TGCAGTGCCCAGCACAGGGGCAGGGGGCTAAACACTGAAGCTTTCTTT. Its translation is CSAQHRGRGLNTEAFF. V gene TRBV20-1 combines with J gene TRBJ1-1; TRBD1 agrees at 8 bases. CDR1 and CDR2 (germline): DFQATT, SNEGSKA (reference sequence). CDR3 length equals 16 residues. V was clipped by 6 bases and J by 2 bases; unmatched bases: 14.